Below, one T cell receptor (beta chain) is given with its context. The antigen it recognizes is unknown. Within one base of it there is no much larger clone, and no base qualities were kept. V is pared back by 6 bases and J by 6 bases, with 12 bases lying between the germline termini. From cysteine to phenylalanine, the CDR3 is 12 amino acids long. The CDR3 DNA has 36 bases and is translated from base 1. The record originates from a study of control samples from healthy donors and cancer patients (dated by TCRdb to about 2020). Library preparation used the immunoSEQ multiplex PCR assay. TCRdb mirrors the immuneACCESS table, restricted to in-frame sequences. Some clones are absent from its copies; in checked studies, under half trace to an unresolved V gene, and the reason for the others is unknown. The sample table records just under 75,000 clones; about 90% of these occur just once. The ten biggest clones cover 3.5% to 4% of the sample.

The receptor was isolated from a woman between 50 and 59 years old in good health. Sequenced sample: blood. The receptor chain draws on TRBV12-3 or TRBV12-4 and TRBJ2-7; no D gene is confidently identified. Here is the DNA: TGTGCCAGCAGAAGGGCCCGCGGCGAGCAGTACTTC. It is translated as CASRRARGEQYF.